The 5 T cell receptor beta chains given below trace back to one sample, sequenced in a study of cytomegalovirus exposure and HLA in healthy donors. The PCR had 60 Vbeta and 13 Jbeta primers. Clones were sequenced by immunoSEQ multiplex PCR, and TCRdb holds only the in-frame ones, with some missing. In the table there are more than 85,000 clones, 80% to 85% of which are singletons. Sequencing used PBMCs. These receptors originate from a woman aged 60-75 years in good health and CMV-seropositive.

V gene TRBV6-5 combines with J gene TRBJ1-2, with 7 bases fitting TRBD1. CDR3 length equals 15 residues. V was clipped by 6 bases and J by 2 bases; unmatched bases: 9. The germline V gene has CDR1 MNHEY and CDR2 SVGAGI. DNA of the CDR3: TGTGCCAGCAGCCTCAGTGGACAGGAAAACTATGGCTACACCTTC. Its protein is CASSLSGQENYGYTF.

This clone was seen only a few times. This chain uses TRBV7-2 with TRBJ1-2; 8 bases match TRBD1. This CDR3 comprises 15 residues. After removal of 5 bases from V and 2 bases from J, the junction contained 7 bases not matched to a gene. CDR1 SGHTA and CDR2 FQGNSA come from the germline V gene. CDR3 sequence reads: CASSPRQGLNYGYTF. The DNA of the CDR3 is TGTGCCAGCAGCCCACGACAGGGGCTAAACTATGGCTACACCTTC.

The rearrangement uses TRBV6-1 and TRBJ1-1; 7 bases map to TRBD1. Trimming removed 6 bases from V and 2 bases from J; junction bases left unmatched: 6. CDR3 length equals 14 residues. Looked up from germline, CDR1 is MNHNS and CDR2 is SASEGT. DNA of the CDR3: TGTGCCAGCAGGGCGACAGGGTCAAACACTGAAGCTTTCTTT. It specifies CASRATGSNTEAFF.

V gene TRBV18 combines with J gene TRBJ1-1, with a possible D match to TRBD1 (6 bases). The V and J ends lost 1 base and 0 bases respectively, with 12 bases between them. CDR1 is KGHSH and CDR2 is LQKENI in the germline V gene. There are 16 residues in the CDR3. CDR3 sequence: CASSPQQGPLNTEAFF. The CDR3 nucleotides read TGTGCCAGCTCACCACAACAGGGACCCTTGAACACTGAAGCTTTCTTT.

This clone appeared a few times. The CDR3 region has the DNA TGCAGCTCGAGGTATCTGAACATTCAGTACTTC. Amino acids: CSSRYLNIQYF. The chain has TRBV29-1 and TRBJ2-4, with D hard to call. V lost 8 bases to trimming and J lost 7 bases, with 12 bases between them. The germline CDR1 and CDR2 sequences are SQVTM and ANQGSEA. CDR3 length equals 11 residues.